What follows are 8 T cell receptor beta chains derived from one specimen sequenced in a study of human T cells and chemical hapten exposure. TCRdb reanalysed the RACE reads using MiXCR and keeps one entry per CDR3 protein. The table has roughly 50,000 distinct CDR3 sequences, 11% seen once; the top ten hold roughly 1.8%. Time point indicated: patch test 1, 2 weeks after DPC sensitization. Treatment noted: therapeutic diphenylcyclopropenone sensitization with weekly scalp DPC. Total RNA was extracted from unfractionated whole blood. The specimen was whole blood, collected in connection with sensitization to the hapten diphenylcyclopropenone (DPC). The receptors stem from a middle-aged woman with alopecia areata. Some clones in this sample may be carry-over from other donors' samples.

This clonotype was picked up many times. V is TRBV28 and J is TRBJ2-3; TRBD1 matches at 10 bases. Germline lookup yields CDR1 MDHEN and CDR2 SYDVKM. The CDR3 sequence is 17 residues long. Germline trimming cut 5 bases from V and 0 bases from J; bases unmatched to any gene: 8. CDR3: CASSPGTGVSSTDTQYF. In DNA, the CDR3 is TGTGCCAGCAGTCCCGGGACAGGGGTATCTAGCACAGATACGCAGTATTTT.

The chain carries TRBV28 and TRBJ2-5; D possibly corresponds to TRBD2 (5 bases). Germline CDR1 and CDR2: MDHEN and SYDVKM. V was shortened by 8 bases and J by 3 bases, with 13 bases between the two germline ends. The CDR3 is 13 residues long. The DNA of the CDR3 is TGTGCCAGCGGTGGGAGCGACGAAGAGACCCAGTACTTC. It translates to CASGGSDEETQYF.

This clonotype was seen a few times. The genes are TRBV7-9 and TRBJ2-7, with 7 positions matching TRBD1. J was trimmed by 9 bases and V by 5 bases; bases with no gene match: 4. Germline CDR1 reads SEHNR; CDR2 reads FQNEAQ (reference sequence). The CDR3 is 11 residues long. The chain's CDR3 is CASSTTGMQYF. The CDR3 region has the DNA TGTGCCAGCAGCACGACAGGGATGCAGTACTTC.

The sample holds a few counts of this clonotype. V gene TRBV5-1 combines with J gene TRBJ2-7; 9 nucleotides line up with TRBD1. Germline lookup yields CDR1 SGHRS and CDR2 YFSETQ. V lost 4 bases, J lost 6 bases, and 8 bases stayed unmatched. The CDR3 consists of 14 residues. The CDR3: CASSQDRGHGEQYF. The CDR3 DNA reads as TGCGCCAGCAGCCAGGACAGGGGTCACGGCGAGCAGTACTTC. Variable domain in full (rest from reference TRBV5-1 and TRBJ2-7): KAGVTQTPRYLIKTRGQQVTLSCSPISGHRSVSWYQQTPGQGLQFLFEYFSETQRNKGNFPGRFSGRQFSNSRSEMNVSTLELGDSALYLCASSQDRGHGEQYFGPGTRLTVT.

The V call is TRBV24-1, the J call TRBJ2-2, with 8 bases matching TRBD1. The CDR3 length is 15 residues. The germline V gene encodes CDR1 KGHDR and CDR2 SFDVKD. The V and J ends lost 4 bases and 3 bases, in that order; junction bases with no gene match: 3. As DNA, the CDR3 is TGTGCCACCAGTGAGTCGGACAGGGACACCGGGGAGCTGTTTTTT. The encoded protein is CATSESDRDTGELFF.

This clonotype has ten or more counts. The CDR3 DNA sequence: TGTGCCAGCACTCCGGGGAGTCCCACCTACAATGAGCAGTTCTTC. It encodes CASTPGSPTYNEQFF. The chain has TRBV28 and TRBJ2-1; D is possibly TRBD2 (5 bases). V was clipped by 7 bases and J by 2 bases, with 15 bases between them. This CDR3 region has 15 residues. Germline V lookup: CDR1 MDHEN, CDR2 SYDVKM.

This clonotype was detected many times. The CDR3 is CASSPRLGEAFF. CDR3 sequence (DNA): TGTGCCAGCAGCCCCCGTCTGGGTGAAGCTTTCTTT. The rearrangement uses TRBV7-8 and TRBJ1-1; D gene ambiguous. V dropped 5 bases and J dropped 7 bases, with 11 bases sitting between them. Per the germline V gene, CDR1 is SGHVS and CDR2 is FQNEAQ. The CDR3 covers 12 residues.

The genes are TRBV7-9 and TRBJ1-3, with D uncertain. There are 12 residues in the CDR3. From germline, CDR1 is SEHNR and CDR2 FQNEAQ (reference sequence). The germline V and J ends were trimmed by 8 bases and 1 base, with 6 bases remaining between them. The CDR3 DNA reads TGTGCCAGCCCTGCGTCTGGAAACACCATATATTTT. It translates to CASPASGNTIYF.